This T cell receptor beta chain came from a study of OX40 agonist ivuxolimab in advanced cancers. Clones were read by immunoSEQ multiplex PCR, and TCRdb kept only the in-frame ones, dropping some. The profile shows roughly 46,000 clones, about nine tenths of them singletons. This clone came up a few times. Its antigen is undetermined. At the DNA level, this CDR3 is encoded by other sequences in the same sample as well. Broader study findings: Expanded peripheral T-cell antigen specificity went undetermined. Average numbers of expanded clones were greater in CD8+ T cells than in CD4+.

The receptor comes from an adult with an advanced solid tumor such as melanoma, head and neck, liver or kidney cancer. The sample consisted of CD4+ or CD8+ T cells sorted from blood, taken in a trial of the OX40 agonist ivuxolimab.

The CDR3 loop reads CAWSVRGSGANVLTF. CDR3 in DNA: TGTGCCTGGAGTGTAAGGGGATCTGGGGCCAACGTCCTGACTTTC. The chain is built from TRBV30 and TRBJ2-6; D might be TRBD1 (5 bases). The V end was cut by 0 bases, the J end by 1 base, with 7 bases between. The CDR3 length is 15 residues. In germline, CDR1 is GTSNPN, CDR2 SVGIG (reference sequence).